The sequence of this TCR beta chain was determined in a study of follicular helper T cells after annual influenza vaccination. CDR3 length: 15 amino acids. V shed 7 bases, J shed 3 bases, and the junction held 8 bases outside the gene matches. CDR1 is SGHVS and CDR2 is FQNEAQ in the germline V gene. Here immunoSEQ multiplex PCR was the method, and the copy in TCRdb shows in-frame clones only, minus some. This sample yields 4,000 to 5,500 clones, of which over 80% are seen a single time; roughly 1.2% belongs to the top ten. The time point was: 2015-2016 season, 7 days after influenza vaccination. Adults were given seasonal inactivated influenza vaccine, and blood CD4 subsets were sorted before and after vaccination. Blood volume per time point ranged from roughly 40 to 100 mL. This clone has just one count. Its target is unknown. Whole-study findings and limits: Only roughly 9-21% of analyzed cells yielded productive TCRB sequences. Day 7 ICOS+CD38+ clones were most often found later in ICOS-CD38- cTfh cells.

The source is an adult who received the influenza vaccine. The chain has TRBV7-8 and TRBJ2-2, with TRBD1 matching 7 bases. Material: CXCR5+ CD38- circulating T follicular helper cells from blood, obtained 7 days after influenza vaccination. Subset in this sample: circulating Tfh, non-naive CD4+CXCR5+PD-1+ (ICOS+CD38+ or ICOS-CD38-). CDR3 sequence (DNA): TGTGCCAGCACAAGACAGGGTGTCGACACCGGGGAGCTGTTTTTT. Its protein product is CASTRQGVDTGELFF.